Below are 2 T cell receptor beta chains sequenced from a single sample in a study of shared clonotypes between healthy human individuals. This table comes from immunoSEQ multiplex PCR, and its TCRdb copy is limited to in-frame clones, with some not included. The data hold about 1 million clones, with 65% to 80% observed a single time. Sequencing was performed on memory CD4+ T cells sorted from blood. This sample's subset: CD45RA-negative fraction. These TCRs come from a man between 18 and 29 years old in good health.

This clone was seen only once. This rearrangement joins TRBV27 to TRBJ1-1; 12 nucleotides line up with TRBD1. J was trimmed by 4 bases and V by 4 bases; bases with no gene match: 10. Germline values: CDR1 MNHEY, CDR2 SMNVEV (reference sequence). The CDR3 is made up of 17 amino acids. CDR3 sequence: CASSSLGQGAVSTEAFF. The CDR3, as DNA: TGTGCCAGCAGTTCCCTGGGACAGGGGGCGGTTTCCACTGAAGCTTTCTTT.

There are a few counts of this clone. The genes are TRBV28 and TRBJ1-5; the D gene is possibly TRBD1 (6 bases). Trimming removed 5 bases at V and 6 bases at J, with 14 bases between. This CDR3 comprises 14 residues. The germline V gene has CDR1 MDHEN and CDR2 SYDVKM. CDR3: CASSPAGGTQPQHF. The CDR3 bases are TGTGCCAGCAGTCCCGCGGGGGGCACTCAGCCCCAGCATTTT.